One sample yielded the 28 T cell receptor beta chains listed below, sequenced in a study of CD8+ T cells in alopecia areata. As the sequencing template, cDNA was produced by extracting RNA and reverse transcribing it. Sequencing was performed with immunoSEQ multiplex PCR; in TCRdb, only in-frame clones are kept and a portion is missing. The sample holds some 180,000 clones, more than 60% seen once. Sample: CD4+ T cells sorted from blood, taken at week 0. These TCRs come from a human donor with alopecia areata.

The V gene is TRBV10-3, the J gene TRBJ2-6, with a tentative D call TRBD2 (6 bases). With 2 bases removed from V and 0 bases from J, the gap between germline ends came to 11 bases. Germline V gives CDR1 ENHRY, CDR2 SYGVKD. The CDR3 extends over 17 amino acids. CDR3 in DNA: TGTGCCATCAGTGAGAGTGGAGGGTTCTCTGGGGCCAACGTCCTGACTTTC. The encoded protein is CAISESGGFSGANVLTF.

The chain carries TRBV13 and TRBJ1-2, with D hard to call. This CDR3 spans 15 amino acids. Trimming took off 1 base at V and 5 bases at J, with 14 bases between the two ends. Germline CDR1 is PRHDT and CDR2 is FYEKMQ (reference sequence). CDR3 coding DNA: TGTGCCAGCAGCTTAGCGGCAGGCGGTGGGTATGGCTACACCTTC. Translation: CASSLAAGGGYGYTF.

This rearrangement joins TRBV5-6 to TRBJ1-1; 8 positions agree with TRBD1. The CDR3 contains 16 residues. Germline values: CDR1 SGHDT, CDR2 YYEEEE. V lost 5 bases, J lost 5 bases, and 14 bases stayed unmatched. This chain's CDR3 is CASSGQGGVRVTEAFF. In DNA, the CDR3 is TGTGCCAGCAGTGGACAGGGTGGCGTTCGGGTAACTGAAGCTTTCTTT.

In its sample, this clone was seen a few times. This chain joins TRBV5-4 and TRBJ2-7; 8 positions agree with TRBD2. This CDR3 contains 15 residues. CDR1 is SGHNT and CDR2 is YYREEE in the germline V gene (reference sequence). Trimming took 2 bases from V and 0 from J; bases not matched to a gene: 4. In DNA form, the CDR3 reads TGTGCCAGCAGCTTCTTAGCGGGGCCCTCCTACGAGCAGTACTTC. Amino acid sequence: CASSFLAGPSYEQYF. The full variable domain, in which reference TRBV5-4 and TRBJ2-7 provide the parts outside the CDR3, is ETGVTQSPTHLIKTRGQQVTLRCSSQSGHNTVSWYQQALGQGPQFIFQYYREEENGRGNFPPRFSGLQFPNYSSELNVNALELDDSALYLCASSFLAGPSYEQYFGPGTRLTVT.

The chain joins TRBV7-9 to TRBJ1-4; the match to TRBD1 covers 9 bases. From germline, CDR1 is SEHNR and CDR2 FQNEAQ (reference sequence). The junction had 5 bases not matched to a gene; V was cut back by 5 bases and J by 7 bases. CDR3 size: 14 residues. CDR3 residues: CASSSGTGIEKLFF. CDR3 DNA sequence: TGTGCCAGCAGCAGCGGGACAGGGATTGAAAAACTGTTTTTT.

This clone was seen a single time. The V call is TRBV30, the J call TRBJ2-7; 8 positions agree with TRBD1. The CDR3 is 13 residues long. CDR1 and CDR2 (germline): GTSNPN, SVGIG (reference sequence). Losses at the gene ends were 8 bases for V and 3 bases for J; bases not matched to a gene: 9. The CDR3: CALDRTGYYEQYF. The CDR3 nucleotides read TGTGCCCTGGACCGGACAGGGTACTACGAGCAGTACTTC.

The CDR3 sequence: CSVVVTGELFF. CDR3 in DNA: TGCAGCGTTGTGGTGACCGGGGAGCTGTTTTTT. The chain carries TRBV29-1 and TRBJ2-2, with no clear D. The CDR3 loop spans 11 amino acids. Trimming took off 4 bases at V and 5 bases at J, with 5 bases between the two ends. Per the germline V gene, CDR1 is SQVTM and CDR2 is ANQGSEA.

Only a few counts were recorded for this clone. The CDR3 DNA reads TGTGCCAGCAACCTGGACAGATATGGCTACACCTTC. Protein: CASNLDRYGYTF. The chain couples TRBV21-1 to TRBJ1-2; whether TRBD1, the table's D call, matches the DNA was not checked. TRBV21-1 is annotated as a pseudogene. The CDR3 has 12 residues.

The rearrangement uses TRBV7-2 and TRBJ2-7, with TRBD1 matching 9 bases. CDR1 and CDR2 from the germline V gene are SGHTA and FQGNSA. This CDR3 is 14 amino acids long. V was pared by 5 bases and J by 6 bases, with 8 bases of the junction left unmatched. The CDR3 loop reads CASSITTGGGEQYF. CDR3 sequence (DNA): TGTGCCAGCAGCATAACGACAGGGGGTGGCGAGCAGTACTTC. Full variable domain (outside the CDR3, taken from reference TRBV7-2 and TRBJ2-7): GAGVSQSPSNKVTEKGKDVELRCDPISGHTALYWYRQSLGQGLEFLIYFQGNSAPDKSGLPSDRFSAERTGGSVSTLTIQRTQQEDSAVYLCASSITTGGGEQYFGPGTRLTVT.

V is TRBV30 and J is TRBJ2-3; 10 bases line up with TRBD2. CDR1 is GTSNPN, CDR2 SVGIG, per germline (reference sequence). The junction had 10 bases not matched to a gene; V was cut back by 0 bases and J by 1 base. CDR3 length: 18 residues. The CDR3 loop reads CAWSVYSGGTRGTDTQYF. Here the CDR3 DNA reads TGTGCCTGGAGTGTATATAGCGGGGGGACGCGAGGCACAGATACGCAGTATTTT.

The genes are TRBV29-1 and TRBJ2-7, with TRBD1 identical over 10 bases. V was clipped by 5 bases and J by 5 bases; unmatched bases: 9. Per germline, CDR1 SQVTM and CDR2 ANQGSEA. CDR3 length: 14 residues. The CDR3 DNA is TGCAGCGTTCAAAGACAGGGGGCGAAGAACGAGCAGTACTTC. It yields the protein CSVQRQGAKNEQYF.

The chain carries TRBV25-1 and TRBJ1-2; maybe TRBD1 (5 bases). The V gene's germline CDR1 is MGHDK and CDR2 SYGVNS. Trimming shortened V by 2 bases and J by 8 bases, and 12 bases separated the two germline ends. The CDR3 is 13 amino acids. The CDR3 protein is CASSEIVGEGYTF. As DNA, the CDR3 is TGTGCCAGCAGTGAAATCGTAGGGGAAGGCTACACCTTC.

Worth noting for this clone: The sample contains more than one DNA sequence encoding this CDR3. This chain joins TRBV29-1 and TRBJ1-1; the D is unclear. The CDR3 covers 13 residues. From germline, CDR1 is SQVTM and CDR2 ANQGSEA. V was trimmed by 3 bases and J by 4 bases, leaving 12 bases between them. The CDR3 nucleotides are TGCAGCGTTGACCGGGGAGGTCGCACTGAAGCTTTCTTT. Amino acid sequence: CSVDRGGRTEAFF.

The chain links TRBV7-2 to TRBJ1-2, with 10 bases matching TRBD1. The CDR3 length is 15 residues. Trimming removed 7 bases from V and 8 bases from J; junction bases left unmatched: 13. Germline V gives CDR1 SGHTA, CDR2 FQGNSA. Written as DNA, the CDR3 is TGTGCCAGCAACCTCGATAGACAGGGGGCAGGAGGCTACACCTTC. It yields the protein CASNLDRQGAGGYTF.

This clone was detected a few times. The chain uses TRBV6-1 and TRBJ1-1; D may be TRBD1 (5 bases). V was clipped by 5 bases and J by 4 bases, with 14 bases between them. The germline V gene has CDR1 MNHNS and CDR2 SASEGT. The CDR3 sequence is 14 residues long. The DNA of the CDR3 is TGTGCCAGCAGTCGGACAAGCGTCGGCACTGAAGCTTTCTTT. This encodes CASSRTSVGTEAFF.

A single count supports this clone. The gene calls are TRBV14 and TRBJ1-2; D is uncertain. The CDR3 spans 14 residues. Germline V gives CDR1 SGHDN, CDR2 FVKESK. The V gene lost 0 bases and the J gene lost 5 bases, with 10 bases spanning the gap. For the CDR3, the DNA is TGTGCCAGCAGCCAAGATCCGGTTGGATATGGCTACACCTTC. Protein product: CASSQDPVGYGYTF.

The genes are TRBV19 and TRBJ2-4; no definite D call. Germline values: CDR1 LNHDA, CDR2 SQIVND (reference sequence). The CDR3 length is 15 residues. V was shortened by 3 bases and J by 2 bases, with 11 bases between the two germline ends. The CDR3 region is CASSMGGVSKNIQYF. DNA for the CDR3: TGTGCCAGTAGTATGGGCGGCGTCTCCAAAAACATTCAGTACTTC.

This chain links TRBV21-1 with TRBJ1-1. TRBV21-1 is an annotated pseudogene. This CDR3 spans 15 amino acids. This CDR3 reads CARRQKRRVQTEAFF. CDR3 bases: TGTGCCAGGAGACAGAAGAGGAGGGTGCAGACTGAAGCTTTCTTT.

The chain has TRBV29-1 and TRBJ1-1; possibly TRBD1 for D (5 bases). V lost 6 bases and J 3 bases, leaving 11 bases between the germline ends. The CDR3 covers 12 residues. Germline V gives CDR1 SQVTM, CDR2 ANQGSEA. CDR3 sequence reads: CSVETAYTEAFF. As DNA, the CDR3 is TGCAGCGTAGAGACAGCATACACTGAAGCTTTCTTT.

This clone was detected once. The chain combines TRBV30 with TRBJ1-3, with TRBD1 as a possible D gene (5 bases). The germline V gene has CDR1 GTSNPN and CDR2 SVGIG (reference sequence). Trimming shortened V by 0 bases and J by 8 bases, and 11 bases separated the two germline ends. CDR3 size: 13 residues. This CDR3 is CAWSVFGADTIYF. In DNA, the CDR3 is TGTGCCTGGAGTGTATTCGGGGCTGACACCATATATTTT.

This clone was seen a few times. V and J are TRBV6-1 and TRBJ2-2; D unresolved. Germline V gives CDR1 MNHNS, CDR2 SASEGT. The CDR3 consists of 15 residues. V dropped 3 bases and J dropped 4 bases, with 12 bases sitting between them. The CDR3 DNA reads as TGTGCCAGCAGTGAGGTCCGGAAAACCACCGGGGAGCTGTTTTTT. This codes for CASSEVRKTTGELFF.

V gene TRBV6-6 combines with J gene TRBJ2-7; D is undetermined. Germline-derived CDR1 and CDR2 are MNHNY and SVGAGI (reference sequence). V lost 10 bases to trimming and J lost 3 bases, with 13 bases between them. This CDR3 spans 12 amino acids. For the CDR3, the DNA is TGTGCCACCTTTACAGATAACTACGAGCAGTACTTC. Residues: CATFTDNYEQYF.

The V and J genes are TRBV25-1 and TRBJ2-7; TRBD2 aligns across 8 bases. V gave up 1 base and J gave up 7 bases; unmatched junction bases: 12. CDR1 and CDR2 (germline): MGHDK, SYGVNS. The CDR3 covers 16 residues. CDR3 amino acids: CASSEFSGAVRSEQYF. CDR3 DNA: TGTGCCAGCAGTGAATTTAGCGGGGCCGTACGTTCGGAGCAGTACTTC.

This chain links TRBV29-1 with TRBJ2-7; D is perhaps TRBD1 (6 bases). V shed 7 bases and J shed 2 bases, with 15 bases lying between them. Germline CDR1 SQVTM, CDR2 ANQGSEA. The CDR3 runs to 13 residues. The CDR3 is CSAEGTGPYEQYF. CDR3 nucleotides: TGCAGCGCCGAGGGAACAGGGCCCTACGAGCAGTACTTC.

V gene TRBV15 combines with J gene TRBJ1-2; D is possibly TRBD1 (5 bases). Germline V gene data show CDR1 as LNHNV and CDR2 as YYDKDF (reference sequence). This CDR3 has 14 residues. The V end lost 3 bases, the J end lost 4 bases, and 12 bases lay between the germline ends. The CDR3, as DNA: TGTGCCACCAGCAGGGTTCAGGGTTCCTATGGCTACACCTTC. Its protein product is CATSRVQGSYGYTF.

The gene calls are TRBV30 and TRBJ1-5; 8 bases match TRBD1. Germline-derived CDR1 and CDR2 are GTSNPN and SVGIG (reference sequence). There are 18 residues in the CDR3. V dropped 2 bases and J dropped 4; count of bases not matched to a gene: 16. The CDR3 nucleotides read TGTGCCTGGAGTCATCCCGGGACAGGTACACTCGGGAATCAGCCCCAGCATTTT. This sequence encodes CAWSHPGTGTLGNQPQHF.

This clone was observed a handful of times. This sequence joins TRBV30 and TRBJ2-5; a possible D gene is TRBD1 (5 bases). Germline values: CDR1 GTSNPN, CDR2 SVGIG (reference sequence). Between the trimmed V and J ends, which lost 0 bases and 4 bases, there was a span of 15 bases. The CDR3 spans 15 residues. Here the CDR3 reads CAWSVGAGIAETQYF. The CDR3, as DNA: TGTGCCTGGAGTGTAGGGGCAGGAATTGCAGAGACCCAGTACTTC.

V and J are TRBV9 and TRBJ2-6; 7 nucleotides agree with TRBD1. The V and J ends lost 3 bases and 2 bases, in that order; junction bases with no gene match: 11. CDR1 is SGDLS and CDR2 is YYNGEE in the germline V gene. The CDR3 sequence is 18 residues long. This CDR3 is CASSALDRVLPGANVLTF. CDR3 nucleotide sequence: TGTGCCAGCAGCGCCTTAGACAGGGTCCTCCCTGGGGCCAACGTCCTGACTTTC.